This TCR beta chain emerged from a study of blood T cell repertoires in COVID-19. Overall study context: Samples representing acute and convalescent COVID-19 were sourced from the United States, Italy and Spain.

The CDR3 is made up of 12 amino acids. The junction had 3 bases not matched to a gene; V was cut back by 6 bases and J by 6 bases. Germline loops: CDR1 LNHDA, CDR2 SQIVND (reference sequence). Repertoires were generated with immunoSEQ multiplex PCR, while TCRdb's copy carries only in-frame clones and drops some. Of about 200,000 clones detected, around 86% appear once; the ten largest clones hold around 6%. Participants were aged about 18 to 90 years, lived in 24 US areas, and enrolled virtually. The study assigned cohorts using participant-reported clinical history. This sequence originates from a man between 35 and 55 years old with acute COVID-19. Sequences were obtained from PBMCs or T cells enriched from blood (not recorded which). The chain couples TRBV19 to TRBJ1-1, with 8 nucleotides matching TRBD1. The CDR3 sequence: CASRDRAAEAFF. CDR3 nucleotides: TGTGCCAGTAGGGACAGGGCGGCTGAAGCTTTCTTT.